This T cell receptor (beta chain) came from a study of cytomegalovirus exposure and HLA in healthy donors. Overall study findings and caveats: Later on, a genetic analysis was performed. It linked a missense variant in DCLRE1C with V- and J-gene trimming of TCR beta.

The PCR made use of 60 Vbeta and 13 Jbeta primers. Using immunoSEQ multiplex PCR, the repertoire was profiled, and TCRdb retains in-frame clones only, with some absent. The sample contains tens of thousands of clones, 70% to 80% of which appear only once. Of note for this clone: The antigen remains undetermined.

CDR1 and CDR2 from the germline V gene are SGDLS and YYNGEE. This CDR3 region has 18 residues. Trimming removed 1 base at V and 1 base at J, with 18 bases between. Sequencing was carried out using PBMCs. The V and J genes are TRBV9 and TRBJ2-1; D gene uncertain. The receptor's source is a man aged 25-45 years in good health and CMV-seronegative. CDR3 coding DNA: TGTGCCAGCAGCGTATCGGGTGGCGTGAGTAGTTCCTACAATGAGCAGTTCTTC. It specifies CASSVSGGVSSSYNEQFF. Together with reference TRBV9 and TRBJ2-1, the CDR3 gives the full variable domain: DSGVTQTPKHLITATGQRVTLRCSPRSGDLSVYWYQQSLDQGLQFLIQYYNGEERAKGNILERFSAQQFPDLHSELNLSSLELGDSALYFCASSVSGGVSSSYNEQFFGPGTRLTVL.